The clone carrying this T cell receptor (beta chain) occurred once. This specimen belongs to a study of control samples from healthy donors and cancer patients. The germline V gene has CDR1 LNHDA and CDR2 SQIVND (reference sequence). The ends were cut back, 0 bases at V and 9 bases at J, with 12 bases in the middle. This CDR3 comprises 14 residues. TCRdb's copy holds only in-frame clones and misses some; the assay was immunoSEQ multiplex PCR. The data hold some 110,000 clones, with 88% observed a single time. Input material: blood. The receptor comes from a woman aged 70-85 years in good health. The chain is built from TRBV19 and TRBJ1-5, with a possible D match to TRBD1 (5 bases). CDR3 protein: CASSIDRGERPQHF. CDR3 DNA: TGTGCCAGTAGTATAGACCGAGGGGAGAGGCCCCAGCATTTT. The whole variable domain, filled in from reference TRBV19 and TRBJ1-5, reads DGGITQSPKYLFRKEGQNVTLSCEQNLNHDAMYWYRQDPGQGLRLIYYSQIVNDFQKGDIAEGYSVSREKKESFPLTVTSAQKNPTAFYLCASSIDRGERPQHFGDGTRLSIL.